This record concerns one TCR beta chain sequence. Its antigen remains undetermined. Nothing much larger sits one base from this clone, and base qualities are not available. This sample is drawn from a study of a mutant IDH1 vaccine in newly diagnosed glioma listed by TCRdb under 2021. For the study in its entirety: Vaccination was initiated 4-6 weeks after radiotherapy alone, or concurrently with temozolomide cycles in the chemotherapy-containing groups. The roughly 32 treated patients were around 62% male and about 40% female, with a mean age of about 38 years. Prior to enrollment, standard therapy consisting of radiotherapy alone, temozolomide alone, or radiochemotherapy with temozolomide had been administered to patients, with the combination being received by most patients. The week-35 safety follow-up was designated visit V12, and the week-47 end of study was designated visit V13. Peripheral blood was collected at six visits: V03 (baseline), V05, V07, V10, V12 and V13. For exploratory analyses, longitudinal TCRB deep sequencing was carried out in 25 treated patients wherever samples were available.

Study-level results and caveats: Availability determined which PBMC samples were chosen for TCRB deep sequencing. Pseudoprogression seemed to be unrelated to changes in the top peripheral T cell clonotypes found by TCRB sequencing. The authors stated that sample limitations prevented analyses of patient blood samples from being reproduced. Across multiple MHC alleles, vaccine-induced immune responses were seen in around 93% of patients.

Interpreted using the paper, the time point label stands for: week 35, safety follow-up. A 20-mer mutant IDH1 peptide at 300 micrograms in Montanide made up each vaccine dose, which was injected subcutaneously together with topical imiquimod. Across visits V03 through V10, patients got a total of eight vaccinations, given in weeks 1, 3, 5, 7, 11, 15, 19 and 23. Newly diagnosed WHO grade 3 or 4 IDH1-mutant astrocytomas showing loss of nuclear ATRX were present in the donors. The samples were drawn from NOA16, a multicentre, single-arm, open-label phase I trial in Germany that tested a mutant IDH1 peptide vaccine in humans for the first time. Genomic DNA for TCRB sequencing was extracted from EDTA blood using the DNeasy Blood and Tissue Kit. The germline V gene yields SGHTA for CDR1 and FQGNSA for CDR2. Including the terminal cysteine and phenylalanine, the CDR3 comprises 16 residues. Only CDR3 DNA is held: 48 bases, read in frame from base 1. V is pared back by 1 base and J by 0 bases, with 12 bases lying between the germline termini.

Preparation of the library involved the immunoSEQ multiplex PCR assay. Following the manufacturer's protocol, the hsTCRB Kit was used to amplify rearranged TCR beta chain sequences. An Illumina MiSeq was used to sequence the TCRB libraries. As for how the authors treated the data: Demultiplexing, trimming and gene mapping were performed with the kit vendor's proprietary platform. TCRdb's version of the immuneACCESS table is confined to in-frame rearrangements and falls short of the full clone set. An unresolved V gene accounts for under half of the shortfall where checked; the remainder is of unknown origin. D and trimming come from the DNA, and the V and J calls and clone size come from that table. This sample comprises under 40,000 clones, roughly four fifths of them detected only once. The ten largest account for 15% of the sample.

The chain was built from TRBV7-2 and TRBJ1-2; no D gene is confidently identified. This receptor was identified in a man aged 30 to 45 with glioma. The sample consisted of PBMCs, taken from a glioma patient whose treatment included an IDH1 peptide vaccine. The nucleotides read TGTGCCAGCAGCTTAGTAATGTACGCACCTAACTATGGCTACACCTTC. Its coded protein is CASSLVMYAPNYGYTF.